The 4 T cell receptor delta chains reported below all come from one sample, sequenced in a study of gamma-delta chains in newborns, infants, children. TCRdb ran CATT on the reads. This sample has approximately 4,000 delta-chain clones, with 44% found just once. The sequencing used blood, collected at week 6. These TCRs come from a child who was a newborn, infant or young child, either healthy, febrile or measles-vaccinated (not recorded which).

Turning to this clone: The likely explanation is a read error, given a far larger clone one base away. The rearrangement links TRDV2 to TRDJ3; a weak D match, TRDD3 (5 bases). Germline V gene data show CDR1 as GEAIGNYY and CDR2 as EKD. The CDR3 runs 18 residues. Written as DNA, the CDR3 is TGTGCCTGTGACACTTGGGGTACCAGCTCCTGGGACAGCCGACAGATGTTTTTC. This encodes CACDTWGTSSWDSRQMFF.

This clone was picked up a small number of times. This chain joins TRDV1 and TRDJ1, with 9 bases aligning to TRDD3. Germline loops: CDR1 TSWWSYY, CDR2 QGS. The CDR3 is 21 residues long. V was clipped by 2 bases and J by 0 bases; unmatched bases: 19. This CDR3 reads CALGEEGIGSYWGRYTDKLIF. The CDR3 region has the DNA TGTGCTCTTGGGGAAGAGGGTATCGGGAGTTACTGGGGGAGGTACACCGATAAACTCATCTTT.

This clone has more than one count but fewer than ten. V gene TRDV1 combines with J gene TRDJ1; TRDD3 aligns across 7 bases. The CDR3 loop spans 21 amino acids. V lost 2 bases to trimming and J lost 0 bases; unmatched junction nucleotides: 21. Germline-derived CDR1 and CDR2 are TSWWSYY and QGS. The CDR3 loop reads CALGENLYESGGFLYTDKLIF. CDR3 bases: TGTGCTCTTGGGGAAAACCTCTACGAATCTGGGGGCTTTCTGTACACCGATAAACTCATCTTT.

This clone ranks as medium-sized. V and J are TRDV1 and TRDJ1, with TRDD3 identical over 8 bases. Germline V gives CDR1 TSWWSYY, CDR2 QGS. Germline trimming cut 2 bases from V and 0 bases from J; bases unmatched to any gene: 20. The length of the CDR3 is 21 residues. DNA for the CDR3: TGTGCTCTTGGGGAATATGTACCCTTACTGGGGGTCCCCCTCTACACCGATAAACTCATCTTT. Its protein product is CALGEYVPLLGVPLYTDKLIF.